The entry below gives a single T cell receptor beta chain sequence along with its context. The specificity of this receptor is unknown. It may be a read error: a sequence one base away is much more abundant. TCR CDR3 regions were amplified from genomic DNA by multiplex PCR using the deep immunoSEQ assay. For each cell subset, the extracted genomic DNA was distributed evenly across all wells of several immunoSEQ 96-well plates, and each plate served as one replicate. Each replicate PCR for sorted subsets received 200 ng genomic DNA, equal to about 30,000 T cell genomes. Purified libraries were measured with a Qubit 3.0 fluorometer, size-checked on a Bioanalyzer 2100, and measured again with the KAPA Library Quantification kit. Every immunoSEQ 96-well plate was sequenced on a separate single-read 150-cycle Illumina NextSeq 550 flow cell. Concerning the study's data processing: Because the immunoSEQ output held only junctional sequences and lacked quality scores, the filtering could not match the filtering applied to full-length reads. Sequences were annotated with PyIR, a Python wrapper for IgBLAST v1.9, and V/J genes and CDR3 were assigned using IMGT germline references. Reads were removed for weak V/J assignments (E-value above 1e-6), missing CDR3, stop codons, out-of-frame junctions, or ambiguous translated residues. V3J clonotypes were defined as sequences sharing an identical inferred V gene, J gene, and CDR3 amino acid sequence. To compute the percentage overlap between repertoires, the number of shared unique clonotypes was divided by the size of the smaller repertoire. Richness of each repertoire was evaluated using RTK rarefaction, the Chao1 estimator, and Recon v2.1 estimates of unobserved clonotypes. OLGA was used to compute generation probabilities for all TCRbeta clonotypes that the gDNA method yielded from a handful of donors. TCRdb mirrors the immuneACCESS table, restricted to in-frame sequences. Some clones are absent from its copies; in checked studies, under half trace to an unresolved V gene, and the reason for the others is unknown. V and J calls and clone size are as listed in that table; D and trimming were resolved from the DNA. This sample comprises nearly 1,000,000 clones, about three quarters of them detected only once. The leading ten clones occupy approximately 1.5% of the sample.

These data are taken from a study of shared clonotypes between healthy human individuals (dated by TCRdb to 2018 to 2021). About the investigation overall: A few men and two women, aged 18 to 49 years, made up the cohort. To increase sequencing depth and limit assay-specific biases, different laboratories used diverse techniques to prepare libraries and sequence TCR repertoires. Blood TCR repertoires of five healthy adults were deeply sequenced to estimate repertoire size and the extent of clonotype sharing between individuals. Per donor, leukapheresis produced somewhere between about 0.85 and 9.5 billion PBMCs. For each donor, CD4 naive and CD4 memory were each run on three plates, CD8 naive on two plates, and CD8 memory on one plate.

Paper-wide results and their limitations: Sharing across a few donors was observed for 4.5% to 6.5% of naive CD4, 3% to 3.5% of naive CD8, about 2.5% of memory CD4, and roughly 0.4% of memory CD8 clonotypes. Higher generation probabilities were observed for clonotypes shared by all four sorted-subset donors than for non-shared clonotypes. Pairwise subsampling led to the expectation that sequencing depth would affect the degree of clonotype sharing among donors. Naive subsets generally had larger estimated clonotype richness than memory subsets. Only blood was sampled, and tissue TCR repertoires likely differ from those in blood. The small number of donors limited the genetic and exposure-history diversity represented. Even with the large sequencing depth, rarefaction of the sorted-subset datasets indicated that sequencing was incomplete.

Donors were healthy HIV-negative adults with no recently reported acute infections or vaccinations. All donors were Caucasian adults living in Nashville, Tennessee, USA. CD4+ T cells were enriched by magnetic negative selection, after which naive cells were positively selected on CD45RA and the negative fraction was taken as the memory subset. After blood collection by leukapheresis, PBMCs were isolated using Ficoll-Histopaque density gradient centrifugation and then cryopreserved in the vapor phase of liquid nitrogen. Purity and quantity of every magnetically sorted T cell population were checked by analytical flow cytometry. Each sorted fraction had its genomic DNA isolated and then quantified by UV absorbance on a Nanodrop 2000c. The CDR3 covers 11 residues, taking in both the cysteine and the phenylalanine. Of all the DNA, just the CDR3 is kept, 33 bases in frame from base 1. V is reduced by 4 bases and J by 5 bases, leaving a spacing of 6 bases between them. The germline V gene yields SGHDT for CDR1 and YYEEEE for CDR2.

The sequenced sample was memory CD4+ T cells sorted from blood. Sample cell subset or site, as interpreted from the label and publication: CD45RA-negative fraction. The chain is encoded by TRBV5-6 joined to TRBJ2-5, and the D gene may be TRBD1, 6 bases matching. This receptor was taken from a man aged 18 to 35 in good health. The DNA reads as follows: TGTGCCAGCAGCCAGGGGGAGACCCAGTACTTC. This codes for CASSQGETQYF.